A single sample gave rise to the 8 T cell receptor delta chains below, sequenced in a study of γδ T cells in repeated Plasmodium falciparum infection. Bulk repertoires came from Vgamma9/Vdelta2+ or Vdelta2-negative gammadelta T cells flow-sorted from PBMC. TCRdb applied CATT to the multiplex PCR reads for clone calling. The sample comprises tens of thousands of delta-chain clones, over 0.9% of which are singletons, and roughly 9.9% rests with the top ten. The sequenced sample was gamma-delta T cells from blood. Every receptor here comes from a pool of human donors (malaria-infected and uninfected, not separated).

This clone showed up just a few times. The protein TCRdb lists belongs to a much larger clone and differs from this DNA's translation at residue 9, which points to a read error; the protein shown is made from the DNA. The chain has TRDV2 and TRDJ1; no reliable D call. TCRdb lists no J gene, so it was determined here by aligning the DNA to germline. CDR1 is GEAIGNYY, CDR2 EKD, per germline. CDR3 size: 12 residues. CDR3 sequence reads: CACRTRTDRLIF. The CDR3 bases are TGTGCCTGCCGGACACGGACCGATAGACTCATCTTT.

This clone appeared many times. The protein in TCRdb stems from a much larger clone and differs at residue 3 from this DNA's translation, likely a read error; here the protein is translated from the DNA. The chain has TRDV2 and TRDJ1; no clear D. The J gene is not listed in TCRdb, so it was assigned here from a DNA match to germline. Per the germline V gene, CDR1 is GEAIGNYY and CDR2 is EKD. Trimming stripped 9 bases from V and 0 bases from J, with 19 bases between. CDR3 length: 15 residues. CDR3 amino acids: CARGKVSSDTDKLIF. CDR3 nucleotides: TGTGCCCGCGGCAAGGTTAGTTCGGACACCGATAAACTCATCTTT.

This clone has a handful of counts. The TCRdb record carries a much larger clone's protein, which differs from this DNA's translation at residue 18; a read error is the likely cause, and the protein listed here is the DNA translation. The rearrangement links TRDV1 to TRDJ1; 10 bases match TRDD3. CDR1 and CDR2 (germline): TSWWSYY, QGS. The CDR3 is made up of 19 amino acids. CDR3 sequence reads: CALGDRIRDWGILINKLTF. CDR3 coding DNA: TGTGCTCTTGGGGACAGAATACGTGACTGGGGGATCCTCATAAATAAACTCACCTTT.

A few counts support this clone. Only one base separates this from a far larger clonotype, so it likely reflects a read error. The same CDR3 also results from other DNA sequences found in this sample. This rearrangement joins TRDV1 to TRDJ1, with 7 bases lining up with TRDD3. The CDR3 contains 18 residues. Trimming at V came to 3 bases and at J to 8 bases, leaving 21 bases not matched to a gene. Germline V gene sequence: CDR1 TSWWSYY, CDR2 QGS. The chain's CDR3 is CALGDLNRGGSLDGKLIF. The CDR3 region has the DNA TGTGCTCTTGGGGACCTGAACAGGGGGGGATCATTAGACGGAAAACTCATCTTT.

This clone was counted a few times. The translation of this DNA and the TCRdb protein of a much larger clone differ at residue 20, probably owing to a read error; the protein shown here is translated from the DNA. With the J gene uncalled, the V gene is TRDV2; the D call in the table, TRDD3, was not verified against the DNA. Germline V CDR1 and CDR2: GEAIGNYY, EKD. The CDR3 has 21 residues. CDR3 loop: CACDTRLLGDTLSAYTDKLTF. CDR3 sequence (DNA): TGTGCCTGTGACACTAGACTACTGGGGGATACTTTATCCGCGTACACCGATAAACTCACCTTT.

As regards this clone: TCRdb has a much larger clone's protein, which differs at residue 9 from the translation of this DNA, likely because of a read error; what is shown is the protein translated from the DNA. The rearrangement links TRDV2 to TRDJ1; TRDD3 matches at 9 bases. Germline matching of the DNA provided the J gene here, since TCRdb leaves it blank. Germline V gene sequence: CDR1 GEAIGNYY, CDR2 EKD. The CDR3 is made up of 19 amino acids. The V and J ends lost 0 bases and 1 base, in that order; junction bases with no gene match: 14. DNA of the CDR3: TGTGCCTGTGACACCACTCCCGTACAGGGGGATACTGCCACCGATAAACTCATCTTT. Protein sequence: CACDTTPVQGDTATDKLIF.

This clone was detected a few times. The TCRdb record carries a much larger clone's protein, which differs from this DNA's translation at residue 6; a read error is the likely cause, and the protein listed here is the DNA translation. The rearrangement joins TRDV2 to TRDJ1; 8 bases line up with TRDD3. Germline CDR1 GEAIGNYY, CDR2 EKD. The CDR3 runs to 12 residues. The J segment lost 10 bases and the V segment lost 2 bases, leaving 5 bases of the junction unmatched. This chain's CDR3 is CACDRKGYGLIF. In DNA, the CDR3 is TGTGCCTGTGACAGAAAGGGATACGGACTCATCTTT.

This clone is classed as medium-sized (0.01 to 0.1%). The same CDR3 is also encoded by other DNA sequences in this sample. The chain uses TRDV2 and TRDJ1, with a weak D call TRDD3 (6 bases). The CDR3 is 15 amino acids. The germline CDR1 and CDR2 sequences are GEAIGNYY and EKD. V lost 2 bases and J 0 bases, leaving 12 bases between the germline ends. The CDR3 spells CACDSLGGYTDKLIF. CDR3 bases: TGTGCCTGTGACAGCTTGGGGGGCTACACCGATAAACTCATCTTT.